Each of the 32 T cell receptor beta chains below was sequenced from the same sample in a study of blood T cell repertoires in COVID-19. TCRdb keeps only in-frame clones here, not all; method: immunoSEQ multiplex PCR. This sample has hundreds of thousands of clones, with about four fifths found just once. The sample comprised peripheral blood. Receptor source: an elderly woman with COVID-19, enrolled during active disease.

CDR3: CAWSGALYNEQFF. As DNA, the CDR3 is TGTGCCTGGAGTGGGGCCCTCTACAATGAGCAGTTCTTC. The chain carries TRBV30 and TRBJ2-1; no clear D. Germline CDR1 is GTSNPN and CDR2 is SVGIG (reference sequence). The CDR3 contains 13 residues. The ends were cut back, 1 base at V and 3 bases at J, with 7 bases in the middle. The full variable domain, rest sourced from reference TRBV30 and TRBJ2-1, is SQTIHQWPATLVQPVGSPLSLECTVEGTSNPNLYWYRQAAGRGLQLLFYSVGIGQISSEVPQNLSASRPQDRQFILSSKKLLLSDSGFYLCAWSGALYNEQFFGPGTRLTVL.

CDR3 protein: CASSQVRGTGNTEAFF. For the CDR3, the DNA is TGCGCCAGCAGCCAAGTACGAGGGACAGGGAACACTGAAGCTTTCTTT. V usage is TRBV4-1 and J usage is TRBJ1-1, with 8 bases identical to TRBD1. Germline values: CDR1 MGHRA, CDR2 YSYEKL. CDR3 length: 16 amino acids. Trimming removed 1 base from V and 1 base from J; junction bases left unmatched: 5.

The J gene is TRBJ2-2, the V gene TRBV27; no clear D. Trimming shortened V by 6 bases and J by 2 bases, and 4 bases separated the two germline ends. Germline V gene sequence: CDR1 MNHEY, CDR2 SMNVEV (reference sequence). The CDR3 is 12 amino acids. The CDR3 DNA is TGTGCCAGCAGCTATAACACCGGGGAGCTGTTTTTT. Translating it yields CASSYNTGELFF.

In this sample, this clone turned up a few times. The chain links TRBV29-1 to TRBJ2-1; D is unclear. The CDR3 contains 13 residues. The germline V gene encodes CDR1 SQVTM and CDR2 ANQGSEA. V gave up 5 bases and J gave up 0 bases, with 8 bases separating them. The CDR3 loop reads CSVSGSSYNEQFF. In DNA form, the CDR3 reads TGCAGCGTTTCCGGTAGCTCCTACAATGAGCAGTTCTTC.

This chain uses TRBV18 with TRBJ1-6; no definite D call. This CDR3 has 15 residues. V dropped 3 bases and J dropped 5 bases, with 11 bases sitting between them. Germline V gene sequence: CDR1 KGHSH, CDR2 LQKENI. The CDR3 sequence is CASSPGSGNNSPLHF. The CDR3 DNA is TGTGCCAGCTCACCCGGGTCGGGGAATAATTCACCCCTCCACTTT. Combining the CDR3 with reference TRBV18 and TRBJ1-6 gives the whole variable domain NAGVMQNPRHLVRRRGQEARLRCSPMKGHSHVYWYRQLPEEGLKFMVYLQKENIIDESGMPKERFSAEFPKEGPSILRIQQVVRGDSAAYFCASSPGSGNNSPLHFGNGTRLTVT.

The rearrangement joins TRBV7-2 to TRBJ1-3; no definite D call. Germline values: CDR1 SGHTA, CDR2 FQGNSA. The CDR3 extends over 11 amino acids. V lost 5 bases and J lost 11, with 10 bases in between. The CDR3 region has the DNA TGTGCCAGCAGCCCACGAGCTTCCATATATTTT. Protein sequence: CASSPRASIYF.

The chain has TRBV30 and TRBJ1-1, with D maybe TRBD1 (5 bases). Germline CDR1 GTSNPN, CDR2 SVGIG (reference sequence). V shed 3 bases and J shed 8 bases, with 16 bases lying between them. The CDR3 covers 13 residues. CDR3 residues: CAWSSDTNAEAFF. The CDR3 nucleotides read TGTGCCTGGAGCTCGGACACGAACGCAGAAGCTTTCTTT.

The rearrangement joins TRBV2 to TRBJ2-3; TRBD2 aligns across 8 bases. CDR3 length: 13 amino acids. V lost 11 bases, J lost 1 base, and 5 bases stayed unmatched. Germline V gene lookup returns CDR1 SNHLY and CDR2 FYNNEI. CDR3 protein: CAGGRRGTDTQYF. CDR3 DNA sequence: TGTGCCGGCGGGAGGCGGGGCACAGATACGCAGTATTTT.

The chain carries TRBV5-1 and TRBJ1-2; 7 nucleotides match TRBD1. The CDR3 is made up of 13 amino acids. The V gene's germline CDR1 is SGHRS and CDR2 YFSETQ. The V segment lost 4 bases and the J segment 7 bases; nucleotides outside the gene matches: 7. This CDR3 is CASSVTGAGGYTF. The CDR3 DNA follows: TGCGCCAGCAGCGTCACAGGGGCTGGTGGCTACACCTTC.

The chain joins TRBV10-2 to TRBJ1-3; D is perhaps TRBD1 (6 bases). Trimming took off 4 bases at V and 0 bases at J, with 13 bases between the two ends. The CDR3 consists of 16 residues. The germline CDR1 and CDR2 sequences are WSHSY and SAAADI. The CDR3: CASSVNRASSGNTIYF. The DNA for the CDR3 is TGCGCCAGCAGTGTAAACAGGGCAAGCTCTGGAAACACCATATATTTT.

The chain carries TRBV7-2 and TRBJ2-7; 8 nucleotides agree with TRBD1. The germline gives CDR1 SGHTA, CDR2 FQGNSA. The CDR3 has 13 amino acids. Trimming took 3 bases from V and 5 from J; bases not matched to a gene: 3. The CDR3 sequence is CASSLTGVDEQYF. The CDR3 DNA sequence: TGTGCCAGCAGCTTGACAGGGGTCGACGAGCAGTACTTC.

This clone appeared a few times. This chain links TRBV6-5 with TRBJ2-7, with no clear D. The CDR3 has 12 amino acids. V gave up 7 bases and J gave up 4 bases, with 11 bases separating them. The germline V gene has CDR1 MNHEY and CDR2 SVGAGI. The CDR3 nucleotides are TGTGCCAGCACTTTCGACTCATACGAGCAGTACTTC. It translates to CASTFDSYEQYF.

The sample holds one count of this clone. V and J are TRBV18 and TRBJ1-1, with TRBD1 identical over 9 bases. This CDR3 spans 15 amino acids. Germline trimming cut 0 bases from V and 8 bases from J; bases unmatched to any gene: 7. The V gene's germline CDR1 is KGHSH and CDR2 LQKENI. The DNA of the CDR3 is TGTGCCAGCTCACCACCGCTCGGCGGGACAGGGGAAGCTTTCTTT. Protein product: CASSPPLGGTGEAFF.

This chain connects TRBV28 to TRBJ2-1; D may be TRBD1 (5 bases). Germline loops: CDR1 MDHEN, CDR2 SYDVKM. There are 13 residues in the CDR3. V gave up 11 bases and J gave up 3 bases, with 14 bases separating them. CDR3 sequence (DNA): TGTGCCTCATGGGGCAGGAACTACAATGAGCAGTTCTTC. Translated: CASWGRNYNEQFF. Complete variable domain (other parts from reference TRBV28 and TRBJ2-1): DVKVTQSSRYLVKRTGEKVFLECVQDMDHENMFWYRQDPGLGLRLIYFSYDVKMKEKGDIPEGYSVSREKKERFSLILESASTNQTSMYLCASWGRNYNEQFFGPGTRLTVL.

The rearrangement uses TRBV18 and TRBJ1-1, with D tentatively TRBD1 (5 bases). Trimming pared 4 bases from V and 0 bases from J, leaving 12 bases between. CDR3 size: 15 residues. The germline gives CDR1 KGHSH, CDR2 LQKENI. CDR3 residues: CASSLEDRVNTEAFF. CDR3 bases: TGTGCCAGCTCACTCGAAGACAGAGTGAACACTGAAGCTTTCTTT.

CDR3 sequence: CASSRPGQGARELFF. CDR3 sequence (DNA): TGTGCCAGCAGTCGCCCGGGACAGGGGGCTCGGGAGCTGTTTTTT. The chain couples TRBV28 to TRBJ2-2; 12 bases line up with TRBD1. Germline-derived CDR1 and CDR2 are MDHEN and SYDVKM. Trimming at V came to 5 bases and at J to 9 bases, leaving 7 bases not matched to a gene. The CDR3 is 15 amino acids. The variable domain in full, with the rest retrieved from reference TRBV28 and TRBJ2-2, is DVKVTQSSRYLVKRTGEKVFLECVQDMDHENMFWYRQDPGLGLRLIYFSYDVKMKEKGDIPEGYSVSREKKERFSLILESASTNQTSMYLCASSRPGQGARELFFGEGSRLTVL.

The rearrangement links TRBV11-1 to TRBJ2-6, with no clear D. CDR1 is SGHAT, CDR2 FQDESV, per germline (reference sequence). CDR3 length: 15 amino acids. The V gene lost 4 bases and the J gene lost 1 base, with 8 bases spanning the gap. CDR3 DNA sequence: TGTGCCAGCAGCTATACACTATCTGGGGCCAACGTCCTGACTTTC. Translating it yields CASSYTLSGANVLTF.

The chain couples TRBV5-1 to TRBJ1-2; unclear D gene. Germline CDR1 and CDR2: SGHRS and YFSETQ. The CDR3 sequence is 14 residues long. The V end lost 3 bases, the J end lost 0 bases, and 9 bases lay between the germline ends. The CDR3 DNA reads TGCGCCAGCAGCTACGGACTCACTAACTATGGCTACACCTTC. It specifies CASSYGLTNYGYTF.

The V gene is TRBV3-1 (or the pseudogene TRBV3-2), the J gene TRBJ2-5, with 11 bases fitting TRBD2. Germline V gene sequence: CDR1 LGHDT, CDR2 YNNKEL (reference sequence). The length of the CDR3 is 18 residues. V gave up 7 bases and J gave up 2 bases; unmatched junction bases: 15. The CDR3, as DNA: TGTGCCAGCAACCGAGTGATAGCGGGGGGGCGGGGGCAAGAGACCCAGTACTTC. Translated: CASNRVIAGGRGQETQYF.

The V call is TRBV19, the J call TRBJ2-7; 7 bases line up with TRBD1. The V gene end was trimmed by 6 bases and the J gene end by 5 bases; junction bases not matched to a gene: 7. The germline V gene has CDR1 LNHDA and CDR2 SQIVND (reference sequence). The CDR3 contains 13 residues. This CDR3 is CASSTDREHEQYF. The DNA of the CDR3 is TGTGCCAGTAGCACTGACAGGGAACACGAGCAGTACTTC.

The chain couples TRBV3-1 (or the pseudogene TRBV3-2) to TRBJ1-1, with a possible D match to TRBD1 (5 bases). Per germline, CDR1 LGHDT and CDR2 YNNKEL (reference sequence). V was cut by 0 bases and J by 13 bases, with 15 bases left in between. CDR3 length: 13 residues. The CDR3 here is CASSQDRRQGDFF. The CDR3 coding sequence is TGTGCCAGCAGCCAAGATAGAAGGCAGGGTGATTTCTTT.

This clone is medium-sized in the sample. The J gene is TRBJ1-2, the V gene TRBV5-4; tentative D call: TRBD1 (6 bases). In germline, CDR1 is SGHNT, CDR2 YYREEE (reference sequence). V lost 4 bases to trimming and J lost 4 bases, with 11 bases between them. The CDR3 sequence is 13 residues long. DNA of the CDR3: TGTGCCAGCAGCGCGACAGGTACCTATGGCTACACCTTC. Translating gives CASSATGTYGYTF.

This clone occurred a few times. The junction departs from the called germline gene at one end, perhaps through a read error. The chain joins TRBV3-1 (or the pseudogene TRBV3-2) to TRBJ1-6; no firm D call. The CDR3 spans 12 residues. Germline V gives CDR1 LGHDT, CDR2 YNNKEL (reference sequence). Here the CDR3 DNA reads TGTGCCAGCAACCAAGCCTTCTCACCCCTCCACTTT. This sequence encodes CASNQAFSPLHF.

The chain couples TRBV3-1 (or the pseudogene TRBV3-2) to TRBJ1-6, with D maybe TRBD1 (5 bases). The CDR3 covers 14 residues. The germline gives CDR1 LGHDT, CDR2 YNNKEL (reference sequence). Trimming pared 5 bases from V and 10 bases from J, leaving 15 bases between. The CDR3 DNA follows: TGTGCCAGCAGCTCCCGGGGGGGAGGGTCACCCCTCCACTTT. Amino acids: CASSSRGGGSPLHF.

The V and J genes are TRBV30 and TRBJ1-2; 8 positions match TRBD1. CDR3 size: 15 residues. Losses at the gene ends were 0 bases for V and 4 bases for J; bases not matched to a gene: 7. Germline V lookup: CDR1 GTSNPN, CDR2 SVGIG (reference sequence). CDR3 region: CAWSVPDREGYGYTF. CDR3 nucleotide sequence: TGTGCCTGGAGTGTTCCGGACAGGGAGGGCTATGGCTACACCTTC.

This sequence joins TRBV4-1 and TRBJ1-2; no firm D call. There are 14 residues in the CDR3. Per germline, CDR1 MGHRA and CDR2 YSYEKL. V shed 1 base and J shed 0 bases, with 6 bases lying between them. The CDR3 bases are TGCGCCAGCAGCCAAGGTACAGCTAACTATGGCTACACCTTC. Its translation is CASSQGTANYGYTF.

The chain links TRBV11-2 to TRBJ2-7; possibly TRBD1 for D (5 bases). The CDR3 is made up of 13 amino acids. V gave up 1 base and J gave up 3 bases, with 7 bases separating them. Germline assignment: CDR1 SGHAT and CDR2 FQNNGV. CDR3 DNA sequence: TGTGCCAGCAGCTTAGGACAGCGCTACGAGCAGTACTTC. Its translation is CASSLGQRYEQYF.

V usage is TRBV19 and J usage is TRBJ1-2, with TRBD1 identical over 7 bases. This CDR3 is 12 amino acids long. The germline gives CDR1 LNHDA, CDR2 SQIVND (reference sequence). V gave up 8 bases and J gave up 2 bases; unmatched junction bases: 2. DNA of the CDR3: TGTGCCAGTGGGACAGCGAACTATGGCTACACCTTC. As protein: CASGTANYGYTF.

The chain uses TRBV27 and TRBJ2-7, with TRBD2 identical over 10 bases. CDR1 is MNHEY, CDR2 SMNVEV, per germline (reference sequence). The trim removed 6 bases at V and 4 bases at J, leaving 6 bases unmatched. This CDR3 is built from 14 residues. The CDR3 DNA reads as TGTGCCAGCAGGCCTAGCGGGAGAGGATACGAGCAGTACTTC. Its translation: CASRPSGRGYEQYF.

DNA for the CDR3: TGTGCCACCAGTGATTTTACATCCAGGGGGACTAGCGGGCCCACAGATACGCAGTATTTT. Its protein is CATSDFTSRGTSGPTDTQYF. The chain is built from TRBV24-1 and TRBJ2-3; 12 bases are shared with TRBD2. J was trimmed by 2 bases and V by 1 base; bases with no gene match: 12. This CDR3 comprises 20 residues. CDR1 KGHDR and CDR2 SFDVKD come from the germline V gene.

This sequence joins TRBV4-1 and TRBJ1-2, with D hard to call. Germline V gene data show CDR1 as MGHRA and CDR2 as YSYEKL. The CDR3 runs 13 residues. The V end lost 4 bases, the J end lost 6 bases, and 12 bases lay between the germline ends. For the CDR3, the DNA is TGCGCCAGCAGCCTCATGGGAGGGAATGGCTACACCTTC. Translation gives CASSLMGGNGYTF.

This clone came up once. The sample has other DNA sequences that encode this CDR3 too. The J gene is TRBJ2-7, the V gene TRBV5-1, with 8 bases fitting TRBD2. This CDR3 is built from 13 residues. With 4 bases clipped from V and 4 bases from J, the junction kept 4 bases outside the gene matches. The V gene's germline CDR1 is SGHRS and CDR2 YFSETQ. This CDR3 is CASSLAGVYEQYF. The DNA of the CDR3 is TGCGCCAGCAGCCTAGCGGGTGTATACGAGCAGTACTTC. Full variable domain (missing parts from reference TRBV5-1 and TRBJ2-7): KAGVTQTPRYLIKTRGQQVTLSCSPISGHRSVSWYQQTPGQGLQFLFEYFSETQRNKGNFPGRFSGRQFSNSRSEMNVSTLELGDSALYLCASSLAGVYEQYFGPGTRLTVT.